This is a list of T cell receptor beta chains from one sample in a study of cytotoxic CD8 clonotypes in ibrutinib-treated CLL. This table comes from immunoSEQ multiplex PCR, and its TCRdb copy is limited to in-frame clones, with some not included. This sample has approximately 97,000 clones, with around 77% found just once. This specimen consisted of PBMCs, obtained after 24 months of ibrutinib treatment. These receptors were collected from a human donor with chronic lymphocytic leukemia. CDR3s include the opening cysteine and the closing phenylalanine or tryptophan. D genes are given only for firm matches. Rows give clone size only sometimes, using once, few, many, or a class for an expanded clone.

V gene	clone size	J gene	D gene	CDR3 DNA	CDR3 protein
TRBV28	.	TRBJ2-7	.	TGTGCCAGCAGTCTGGGTCAGGGGTTAGTTTACGAGCAGTACTTC	CASSLGQGLVYEQYF
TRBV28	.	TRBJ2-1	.	TGTGCCAGCAGTTTAGTCTCGATAGAGCAGTTCTTC	CASSLVSIEQFF
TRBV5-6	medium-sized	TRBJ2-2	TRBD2	TGTGCCAGCAGCTACGAGACTAGCGGGAGGGCCTACGGGGAGCTGTTTTTT	CASSYETSGRAYGELFF
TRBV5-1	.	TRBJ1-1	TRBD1	TGCGCCAGCAGCTTGAACGTAGGGGGCAGGTCTGAAGCTTTCTTT	CASSLNVGGRSEAFF
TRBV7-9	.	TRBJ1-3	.	TGTGCCAGCAGGGGGGGACTAGATGGAAACACCATATATTTT	CASRGGLDGNTIYF
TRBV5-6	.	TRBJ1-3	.	TGTGCCAGCAGCCTGGCGGGGTACTCTGGAAACACCATATATTTT	CASSLAGYSGNTIYF
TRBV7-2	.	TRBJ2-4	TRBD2	TGTGCCAGCAGCTTTAGCGGGGGGGTCGGTTCCAAAAACATTCAGTACTTC	CASSFSGGVGSKNIQYF
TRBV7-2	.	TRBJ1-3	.	TGTGCCAGCAGCTTGACCATAGACACCATATATTTT	CASSLTIDTIYF
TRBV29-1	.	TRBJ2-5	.	TGCAGCGTTGGGGGTGGGGCGTGGGAGACCCAGTACTTC	CSVGGGAWETQYF
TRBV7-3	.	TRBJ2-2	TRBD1	TGTGCCAGCAGCTTGACAGGGGACCAGAACACCGGGGAGCTGTTTTTT	CASSLTGDQNTGELFF
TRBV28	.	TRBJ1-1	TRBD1	TGTGCCAGCAGACCTACAGGGGGCGCGCACACTGAAGCTTTCTTT	CASRPTGGAHTEAFF
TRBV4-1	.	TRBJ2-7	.	TGCGCCAGCAGCCAAGGGGTAGGTGACGAGCAGTACTTC	CASSQGVGDEQYF
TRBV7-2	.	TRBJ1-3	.	TGTGCCAGCAGCTTAGGACAGGTCAGGGCACCCTCTGGAAACACCATATATTTT	CASSLGQVRAPSGNTIYF
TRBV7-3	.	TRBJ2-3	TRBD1	TGTGCCAGTCGACAGGGTAATGCAAATACGCAGTATTTT	CASRQGNANTQYF
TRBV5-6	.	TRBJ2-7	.	TGTGCCAGCAATCAAAGTGCCAGCTCCTACGAGCAGTACTTC	CASNQSASSYEQYF
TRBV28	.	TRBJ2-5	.	TGTGCCAGCGGGCGACAGACCCAGTACTTC	CASGRQTQYF
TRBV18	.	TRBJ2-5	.	TGTGCCAGCTCACCACCTTCAGGGCAAGAGACCCAGTACTTC	CASSPPSGQETQYF
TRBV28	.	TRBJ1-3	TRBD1	TGTGCCAGCAGTGGGCCCGGGACAGGGGGGGGAAACACCATATATTTT	CASSGPGTGGGNTIYF
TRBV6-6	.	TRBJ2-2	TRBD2	TGTGCCAGCAGGAGACTAGCGATAGCGAACACCGGGGAGCTGTTTTTT	CASRRLAIANTGELFF
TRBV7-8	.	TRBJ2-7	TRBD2	TGTGCCAGCAGCCAAGGGACTAGCGGGAGTTACGAGCAGTACTTC	CASSQGTSGSYEQYF
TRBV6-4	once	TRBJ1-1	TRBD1	TGTGCCAGCAGTTGGACAGGTTTTTATTCTGAAGCTTTCTTT	CASSWTGFYSEAFF
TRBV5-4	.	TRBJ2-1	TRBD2	TGTGCCAGCAGCAGACTAGCGGTGAGCTCCTACAATGAGCAGTTCTTC	CASSRLAVSSYNEQFF
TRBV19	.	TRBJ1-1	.	TGTGCCAGTAGCCCAGCAGTTGTGGCCACTGAAGCTTTCTTT	CASSPAVVATEAFF
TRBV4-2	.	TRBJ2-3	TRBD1	TGTGCCAGCGGTGACAGGGCGACTAGCACAGATACGCAGTATTTT	CASGDRATSTDTQYF
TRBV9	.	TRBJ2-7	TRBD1	TGTGCCAGCAGCGTAGCCGACAGGGGCTACGAGCAGTACTTC	CASSVADRGYEQYF
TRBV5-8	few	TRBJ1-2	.	TGTGCCAGCAGCCCGTGGACACGACAGGGCTACACCTTC	CASSPWTRQGYTF
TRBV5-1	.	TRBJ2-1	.	TGCGCCAGCAGCTTGGAAGGCGGGACAGCCGCTAACAGCCCGCAGTTCTTC	CASSLEGGTAANSPQFF
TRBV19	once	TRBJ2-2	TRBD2	TGTGCCAGTGCCTTAGCGGGAGTGAACACCGGGGAGCTGTTTTTT	CASALAGVNTGELFF
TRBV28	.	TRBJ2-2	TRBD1	TGTGCCAGCAGTTGGGACAGTATCTCGGGGGAGCTGTTTTTT	CASSWDSISGELFF
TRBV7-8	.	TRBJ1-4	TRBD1	TGTGCCAGCAGCGTGACAGGGAGAGGTGAAAAACTGTTTTTT	CASSVTGRGEKLFF
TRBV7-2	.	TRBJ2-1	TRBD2	TGTGCCAGCACCCAGGGACTAGTGCATGAGCAGTTCTTC	CASTQGLVHEQFF
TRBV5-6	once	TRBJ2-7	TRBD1	TGTGCCAGCAGCCCGGGACAGAGCTACGAGCAGTACTTC	CASSPGQSYEQYF
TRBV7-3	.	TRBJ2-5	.	TGTGCCAGCAGCTTAACTGTGAGGGCGGAGACCCAGTACTTC	CASSLTVRAETQYF
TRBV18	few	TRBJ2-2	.	TGTGCCAGCTCACCACCGGGTAGAGACACCGGGGAGCTGTTTTTT	CASSPPGRDTGELFF
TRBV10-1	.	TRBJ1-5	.	TGCGCCAGCAGTGAGGTGGGGGAGCAGGCCCATCAGCCCCAGCATTTT	CASSEVGEQAHQPQHF
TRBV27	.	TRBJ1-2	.	TGTGCCAGCAGTTCTCCCGGACAGAATAACTATGGCTACACCTTC	CASSSPGQNNYGYTF